This T cell receptor (beta chain) was identified during a study of blood T cell repertoires in COVID-19. Clones were read by immunoSEQ multiplex PCR, and TCRdb kept only the in-frame ones, dropping some. The table includes 100,000 to 150,000 clones, roughly 90% detected once. J gave up 3 bases and V 5 bases, and 3 bases lay outside the gene matches. The CDR3 has 14 amino acids. From germline, CDR1 is SEHNR and CDR2 FQNEAQ (reference sequence). Input material: PBMCs or T cells enriched from blood (not recorded which). The chain couples TRBV7-9 to TRBJ1-5, with 8 bases matching TRBD1. This clonotype was sampled from a woman aged 45 to 65 who had recovered from COVID-19. CDR3 residues: CASSRGQDNQPQHF. CDR3 nucleotide sequence: TGTGCCAGCAGCAGGGGACAGGACAATCAGCCCCAGCATTTT.